This T cell receptor (beta chain) was sequenced in a study of blood T cells in healthy people across ages. Study information: There was about one barcoded beta molecule captured by template switching per two T cells.

Per the germline V gene, CDR1 is MNHEY and CDR2 is SVGAGI. The CDR3 totals 13 residues. The V gene end was trimmed by 6 bases and the J gene end by 6 bases; junction bases not matched to a gene: 3. Then a second PCR, running roughly 7 to 12 cycles, was carried out with a sample-barcoded 5' primer and a J-beta primer mix. Each CDR3 protein gets one entry after TCRdb re-called the 5' RACE reads with MiXCR. The table includes around 990,000 distinct CDR3 sequences, roughly two fifths detected once. This clonotype was picked up a small number of times. Its target is not known. Study-wide results and caveats: Roughly linearly, TCR beta diversity per million T cells fell as age increased. Diversity estimates drawn from one million T cells were deemed underestimates. Donor CMV status, an unknown factor, possibly confounded changes in expanded clonotypes.

This TCR derives from a young man in good health. The sample was blood. The chain uses TRBV6-5 and TRBJ2-7; TRBD1 matches at 12 bases. The chain's CDR3 is CASRGQGASEQYF. The DNA for the CDR3 is TGTGCCAGCAGGGGACAGGGGGCGAGCGAGCAGTACTTC.